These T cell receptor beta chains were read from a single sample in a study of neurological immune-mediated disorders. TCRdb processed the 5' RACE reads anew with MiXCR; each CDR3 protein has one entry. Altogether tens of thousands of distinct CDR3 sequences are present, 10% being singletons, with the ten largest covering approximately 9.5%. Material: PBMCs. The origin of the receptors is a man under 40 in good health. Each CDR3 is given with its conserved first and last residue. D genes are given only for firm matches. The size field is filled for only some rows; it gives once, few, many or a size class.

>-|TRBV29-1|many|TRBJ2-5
TGCAGCGTCGATTGGACCGGACGAGAGACCCAGTACTTC
CSVDWTGRETQYF
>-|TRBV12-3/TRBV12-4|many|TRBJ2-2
TGTGCCAGCAGTTTTGTCCGGGGCACCACCGGGGAGCTGTTTTTT
CASSFVRGTTGELFF
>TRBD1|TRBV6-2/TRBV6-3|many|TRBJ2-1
TGTGCCAGCAGTTCCGGACAGGCCCCAAATGAGCAGTTCTTC
CASSSGQAPNEQFF
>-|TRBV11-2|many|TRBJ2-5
TGTGCCAGCAGCTTAGTTTTTCCCCCTCGGCAGGACTTC
CASSLVFPPRQDF
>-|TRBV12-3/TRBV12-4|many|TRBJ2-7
TGTGCCAGCAGTTTAGCGGGAGTAGGAGAGCAGTACTTC
CASSLAGVGEQYF
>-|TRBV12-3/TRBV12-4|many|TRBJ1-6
TGTGCCAGCAACTCCGGGGGTTATAATTCACCCCTCCACTTT
CASNSGGYNSPLHF
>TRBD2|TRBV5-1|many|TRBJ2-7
TGCGCCAGCAGCTGGACTAGCAGTAGCGAGCAGTACTTC
CASSWTSSSEQYF
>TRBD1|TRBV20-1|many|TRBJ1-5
TGCAGTGCCGGGACAGGGAATCAGCCCCAGCATTTT
CSAGTGNQPQHF
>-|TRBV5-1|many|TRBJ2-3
TGCGCCAGCAGCACAACTAGAAGTGATACAGATACGCAGTATTTT
CASSTTRSDTDTQYF
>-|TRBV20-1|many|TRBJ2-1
TGCAGTACCCCCGGTGGAGCGGGCTCCTACAATGAGCAGTTCTTC
CSTPGGAGSYNEQFF
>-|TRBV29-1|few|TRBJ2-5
TGCAGCGCTGGGCTGGGGCAAGAGACCCAGTACTTC
CSAGLGQETQYF
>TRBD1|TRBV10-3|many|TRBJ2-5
TGTGCCATCAGGGACAGGGGGCCTGAGACCCAGTACTTC
CAIRDRGPETQYF
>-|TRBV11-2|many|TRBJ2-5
TGTGCCAGCAGCCGAGCCATCCAAGAGACCCAGTACTTC
CASSRAIQETQYF
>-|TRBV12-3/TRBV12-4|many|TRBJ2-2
TGTGCCAGCAGTTTAGGGGAGGCCAGGGCCGGGGAGCTGTTTTTT
CASSLGEARAGELFF
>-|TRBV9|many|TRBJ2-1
TGTGCCAGCAGCGTAGGAACAGAAACCTACAATGAGCAGTTCTTC
CASSVGTETYNEQFF
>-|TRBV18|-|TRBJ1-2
TGTGCCAGCTCAGCTCGCGGCCTCCCTAGCTATGGCTACACCTTC
CASSARGLPSYGYTF
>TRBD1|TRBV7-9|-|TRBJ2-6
TGTGCCAGCACTTCCCGGGACAGGGGCGTCTCTGGGGCCAACGTCCTGACTTTC
CASTSRDRGVSGANVLTF
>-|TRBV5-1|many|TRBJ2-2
TGCGCCAGCAGCATACCAGGGGGGATTAACACCGGGGAGCTGTTTTTT
CASSIPGGINTGELFF
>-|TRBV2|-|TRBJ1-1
TGTGCCAGCATCACCGACGGGATGAACACTGAAGCTTTCTTT
CASITDGMNTEAFF
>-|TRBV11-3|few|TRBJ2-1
TGTGCCAGCAGCTTAGGAGGGGACGGCGAGCAGTTCTTC
CASSLGGDGEQFF
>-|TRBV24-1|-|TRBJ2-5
TGTGCCACCAGTGGGAGGGGAGAGACCCAGTACTTC
CATSGRGETQYF
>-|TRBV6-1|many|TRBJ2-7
TGTGCCAGCAGTGTAGACAGAAGCTCCTACGAGCAGTACTTC
CASSVDRSSYEQYF
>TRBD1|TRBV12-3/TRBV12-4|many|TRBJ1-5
TGTGCCAGCAGTAAGCAGGGGGAGCCCCAGCATTTT
CASSKQGEPQHF
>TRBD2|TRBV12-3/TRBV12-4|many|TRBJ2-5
TGTGCCAGCAGACATACAGCGGGAATCGATCGAGAGACCCAGTACTTC
CASRHTAGIDRETQYF
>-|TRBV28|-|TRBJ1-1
TGTGCCAGCAGCCGCCTAATGGTTGCTTTCTTT
CASSRLMVAFF
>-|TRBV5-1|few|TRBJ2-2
TGCGCCAGCAGCTTGTTACAGGAGACCGGGGAGCTGTTTTTT
CASSLLQETGELFF
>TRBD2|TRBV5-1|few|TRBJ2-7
TGCGCCAGCAGCTCTGGGACCGACTTTGCCCACGGGGGGGAGCAGTACTTC
CASSSGTDFAHGGEQYF
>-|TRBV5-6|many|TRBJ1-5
TGTGCCAGCAGCAATGGACCGATGAATCAGCCCCAGCATTTT
CASSNGPMNQPQHF
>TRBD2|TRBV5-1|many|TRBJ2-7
TGCGCCAGCAGCAAGCGGGAGCCTCCTAACGAGCAGTACTTC
CASSKREPPNEQYF
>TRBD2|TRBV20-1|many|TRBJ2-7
TGCAGTGCTAGTTCCTCTAGCGGGAGAAGCGAGCAGTACTTC
CSASSSSGRSEQYF